The 16 T cell receptor beta chains below come from one sample, sequenced in a study of beta chain features in type 1 diabetes. Study results and limitations: The study found moderately but significantly shorter TCRB CDR3s in all four CD4+ subsets of Type 1 diabetes patients.

Sequenced material consisted of expressed TCRB transcripts (all of the isolated RNA was reverse transcribed). Clones were read by immunoSEQ multiplex PCR, and TCRdb kept only the in-frame ones, dropping some. Here the sample spans under 350,000 clones, 24% being singletons. These receptors have no identified antigens. Input material: naive CD4+ T cells from blood. The receptors were sampled from a woman in her twenties or thirties with type 1 diabetes.

This clone occurred a few times. The chain uses TRBV25-1 and TRBJ2-7, with 7 bases that match TRBD2. This CDR3 is built from 13 residues. Germline CDR1 reads MGHDK; CDR2 reads SYGVNS. J was trimmed by 4 bases and V by 5 bases; bases with no gene match: 5. As DNA, the CDR3 is TGTGCCAGCAGTAAAAGCGGGATATACGAGCAGTACTTC. This gives the protein CASSKSGIYEQYF.

The rearrangement uses TRBV7-2 and TRBJ2-7; 10 nucleotides line up with TRBD1. This CDR3 is built from 15 residues. CDR1 is SGHTA and CDR2 is FQGNSA in the germline V gene. V lost 7 bases to trimming and J lost 4 bases; unmatched junction nucleotides: 10. This CDR3 reads CASTLGQGEWYEQYF. In DNA, the CDR3 is TGTGCCAGCACCCTAGGACAGGGGGAATGGTACGAGCAGTACTTC.

This clone was recorded a few times. The genes are TRBV30 and TRBJ2-1, with TRBD2 as a possible D gene (5 bases). CDR3 size: 12 residues. The V end lost 2 bases, the J end lost 7 bases, and 9 bases lay between the germline ends. In germline, CDR1 is GTSNPN, CDR2 SVGIG (reference sequence). The DNA of the CDR3 is TGTGCCTGGAGTAGATGGAGGAATGAGCAGTTCTTC. It encodes CAWSRWRNEQFF. The full variable domain, in which reference TRBV30 and TRBJ2-1 provide the parts outside the CDR3, is SQTIHQWPATLVQPVGSPLSLECTVEGTSNPNLYWYRQAAGRGLQLLFYSVGIGQISSEVPQNLSASRPQDRQFILSSKKLLLSDSGFYLCAWSRWRNEQFFGPGTRLTVL.

This clone was counted only a few times. The chain links TRBV10-3 to TRBJ2-5; 8 nucleotides agree with TRBD1. The V gene end was trimmed by 2 bases and the J gene end by 3 bases; junction bases not matched to a gene: 2. This CDR3 spans 14 amino acids. In germline, CDR1 is ENHRY, CDR2 SYGVKD. CDR3 region: CAISEGTGEETQYF. In DNA, the CDR3 is TGTGCCATCAGTGAGGGGACAGGAGAAGAGACCCAGTACTTC.

The gene calls are TRBV18 and TRBJ2-7, with D possibly being TRBD2 (5 bases). Germline V lookup: CDR1 KGHSH, CDR2 LQKENI. The V end lost 1 base, the J end lost 5 bases, and 12 bases lay between the germline ends. The CDR3 consists of 14 residues. The chain's CDR3 is CASSPRGLAHEQYF. CDR3 in DNA: TGTGCCAGCTCACCACGCGGGCTAGCCCACGAGCAGTACTTC. Drawing the rest from reference TRBV18 and TRBJ2-7, the complete variable domain is NAGVMQNPRHLVRRRGQEARLRCSPMKGHSHVYWYRQLPEEGLKFMVYLQKENIIDESGMPKERFSAEFPKEGPSILRIQQVVRGDSAAYFCASSPRGLAHEQYFGPGTRLTVT.

This clone occurred a few times. The V and J genes are TRBV5-1 and TRBJ1-5; D unresolved. The germline V gene encodes CDR1 SGHRS and CDR2 YFSETQ. The CDR3 spans 14 residues. Between the trimmed V and J ends, which lost 5 bases and 6 bases, there was a span of 15 bases. The CDR3 here is CASRESGEAQPQHF. CDR3 coding DNA: TGCGCCAGCAGAGAGTCCGGGGAGGCTCAGCCCCAGCATTTT. Variable domain in full (rest from reference TRBV5-1 and TRBJ1-5): KAGVTQTPRYLIKTRGQQVTLSCSPISGHRSVSWYQQTPGQGLQFLFEYFSETQRNKGNFPGRFSGRQFSNSRSEMNVSTLELGDSALYLCASRESGEAQPQHFGDGTRLSIL.

V is TRBV29-1 and J is TRBJ2-6; TRBD1 might be the D (6 bases). Germline V CDR1 and CDR2: SQVTM, ANQGSEA. The CDR3 totals 17 residues. Deletions cut 7 bases from V and 0 bases from J, with 19 bases between. The CDR3 reads CSAVGRGSLSGANVLTF. The CDR3 bases are TGCAGCGCTGTTGGCAGGGGCAGCCTCTCTGGGGCCAACGTCCTGACTTTC.

The chain has TRBV7-3 and TRBJ2-3, with unresolved D. Per germline, CDR1 SGHTA and CDR2 FQGTGA. The CDR3 length is 13 residues. The germline V and J ends were trimmed by 0 bases and 4 bases, with 5 bases remaining between them. The chain's CDR3 is CASSLTAADTQYF. The CDR3 region has the DNA TGTGCCAGCAGCTTAACCGCAGCAGATACGCAGTATTTT.

V and J are TRBV7-3 and TRBJ2-3, with TRBD1 identical over 10 bases. The CDR3 loop spans 16 amino acids. V shed 5 bases and J 2 bases; nucleotides not matched to a gene: 7. Germline CDR1 is SGHTA and CDR2 is FQGTGA. CDR3 nucleotide sequence: TGTGCCAGCAGCCTCCAGACAGGGGGCGTCACAGATACGCAGTATTTT. Its translation: CASSLQTGGVTDTQYF.

This clone showed up just a few times. The V gene is TRBV30, the J gene TRBJ2-7, with D possibly TRBD1 on 5 matching bases. The CDR3 sequence is 12 residues long. In germline, CDR1 is GTSNPN, CDR2 SVGIG (reference sequence). Trimming stripped 0 bases from V and 5 bases from J, with 8 bases between. The CDR3 nucleotides are TGTGCCTGGAGTGTATGGGGCAACGAGCAGTACTTC. Its translation: CAWSVWGNEQYF.

This clone was found a few times. The chain uses TRBV29-1 and TRBJ1-1; D is possibly TRBD1 (6 bases). Per germline, CDR1 SQVTM and CDR2 ANQGSEA. The CDR3 is made up of 13 amino acids. V gave up 8 bases and J gave up 8 bases, with 21 bases separating them. The CDR3 region has the DNA TGCAGCACTAGTCGACAGGACCGTGGGGAAGCTTTCTTT. Translating gives CSTSRQDRGEAFF.

The rearrangement joins TRBV30 to TRBJ1-5; maybe TRBD1 (6 bases). There are 14 residues in the CDR3. CDR1 is GTSNPN, CDR2 SVGIG, per germline (reference sequence). Trimming took off 0 bases at V and 3 bases at J, with 9 bases between the two ends. The CDR3, as DNA: TGTGCCTGGAGTGTAGGGGACACCAATCAGCCCCAGCATTTT. Translating gives CAWSVGDTNQPQHF. Supplemented by reference TRBV30 and TRBJ1-5, the full variable domain reads SQTIHQWPATLVQPVGSPLSLECTVEGTSNPNLYWYRQAAGRGLQLLFYSVGIGQISSEVPQNLSASRPQDRQFILSSKKLLLSDSGFYLCAWSVGDTNQPQHFGDGTRLSIL.

The chain links TRBV15 to TRBJ2-3; 8 nucleotides agree with TRBD1. Germline loops: CDR1 LNHNV, CDR2 YYDKDF (reference sequence). The CDR3 sequence is 15 residues long. J was trimmed by 3 bases and V by 1 base; bases with no gene match: 3. The CDR3 bases are TGTGCCACCAGCAGAGCTAGACAGGGGACAGATACGCAGTATTTT. Residues: CATSRARQGTDTQYF.

This rearrangement joins TRBV11-2 to TRBJ2-5; 7 bases align to TRBD2. This CDR3 is built from 16 residues. V gave up 4 bases and J gave up 7 bases; unmatched junction bases: 15. Germline-derived CDR1 and CDR2 are SGHAT and FQNNGV. The CDR3 spells CASSYFGRSGAGTQYF. The CDR3 region has the DNA TGTGCCAGCAGCTACTTCGGGAGGAGCGGTGCAGGGACCCAGTACTTC.

The J gene is TRBJ2-3, the V gene TRBV9, with 11 bases matching TRBD2. The junction had 6 bases not matched to a gene; V was cut back by 3 bases and J by 3 bases. The CDR3 spans 16 residues. CDR1 and CDR2 from the germline V gene are SGDLS and YYNGEE. The CDR3 DNA follows: TGTGCCAGCAGCGCCCGTTCTAGCGGGAGGACAGATACGCAGTATTTT. It codes for CASSARSSGRTDTQYF.

The chain uses TRBV28 and TRBJ2-6; D is unresolved. The V and J ends lost 5 bases and 0 bases respectively, with 20 bases between them. CDR1 and CDR2 from the germline V gene are MDHEN and SYDVKM. CDR3 size: 19 residues. The CDR3 coding sequence is TGTGCCAGCAGTCAGCCGCCCGCGGCTCGACCCTCTGGGGCCAACGTCCTGACTTTC. Amino acids: CASSQPPAARPSGANVLTF.